The 23 T cell receptor beta chains reported below all come from one sample, sequenced in a study of CD8 T cells in ankylosing spondylitis. Each CDR3 protein gets one entry after TCRdb re-called the 5' RACE reads with MiXCR. The sample records about 250,000 distinct CDR3 sequences, about a sixth being singletons. Sequences were obtained from blood, either unsorted or a sorted T cell fraction (not recorded which). Receptor source: a male donor with ankylosing spondylitis or in good health (not recorded which).

The chain couples TRBV3-1 to TRBJ2-1; D gene uncertain. The CDR3 is 17 amino acids. The germline V gene has CDR1 LGHDT and CDR2 YNNKEL (reference sequence). Trimming removed 1 base at V and 1 base at J, with 14 bases between. Here the CDR3 reads CASSQVVGQNSYNEQFF. For the CDR3, the DNA is TGTGCCAGCAGCCAAGTGGTCGGTCAGAATTCCTACAATGAGCAGTTCTTC.

The gene calls are TRBV5-1 and TRBJ1-4; D not certain. Germline CDR1 SGHRS, CDR2 YFSETQ. The CDR3 covers 14 residues. V was clipped by 0 bases and J by 8 bases, with 11 bases between them. The CDR3 nucleotides are TGCGCCAGCAGCTTGGAGAATATGAGGGAAAAACTGTTTTTT. Its protein product is CASSLENMREKLFF.

In this sample, this clonotype turned up a few times. This sequence joins TRBV29-1 and TRBJ1-1; no clear D. The V gene lost 8 bases and the J gene lost 4 bases, with 11 bases spanning the gap. Per germline, CDR1 SQVTM and CDR2 ANQGSEA. The CDR3 sequence is 11 residues long. The CDR3 nucleotides are TGCAGCTCCTGGTGGGGCACTGAAGCTTTCTTT. The encoded protein is CSSWWGTEAFF.

The chain employs TRBV4-1 and TRBJ2-6; 8 positions agree with TRBD1. Trimming cost V 4 bases and J 4 bases; bases outside gene matches: 6. This CDR3 has 16 amino acids. Germline CDR1 reads MGHRA; CDR2 reads YSYEKL. The CDR3 coding sequence is TGCGCCAGCAGCCGTGACAGGGGCAGAGGGGCCAACGTCCTGACTTTC. Translation: CASSRDRGRGANVLTF.

In this sample, this clonotype turned up many times. This chain uses TRBV10-3 with TRBJ2-7, with D unresolved. Germline V CDR1 and CDR2: ENHRY, SYGVKD. Trimming removed 4 bases from V and 0 bases from J, with 13 bases in between. This CDR3 region has 15 residues. CDR3 region: CAISVRQVSSYEQYF. The DNA of the CDR3 is TGTGCCATCAGTGTTCGGCAGGTGAGCTCCTACGAGCAGTACTTC.

This chain links TRBV6-1 with TRBJ2-7; D is undetermined. The germline gives CDR1 MNHNS, CDR2 SASEGT. V lost 2 bases, J lost 2 bases, and 7 bases lay in between. This CDR3 is 13 amino acids long. In nucleotides, the CDR3 is TGTGCCAGCAGTGAAACGGTTACCTACGAGCAGTACTTC. Protein: CASSETVTYEQYF.

This clonotype occurred a few times. The chain joins TRBV7-9 to TRBJ2-7; tentatively, D is TRBD2 (6 bases). Trimming took 5 bases from V and 2 from J, leaving 13 bases between them. The CDR3 has 14 residues. Germline values: CDR1 SEHNR, CDR2 FQNEAQ (reference sequence). The CDR3 sequence is CASSPRDFTYEQYF. DNA of the CDR3: TGTGCCAGCAGCCCGCGGGACTTTACCTACGAGCAGTACTTC.

In this sample, this clonotype turned up a few times. The chain has TRBV6-2 or TRBV6-3 and TRBJ1-2; weak D call: TRBD1 (6 bases). There are 21 residues in the CDR3. Trimming pared 0 bases from V and 3 bases from J, leaving 29 bases between. Germline lookup yields CDR1 MNHEY and CDR2 SVGEGT. CDR3 in DNA: TGTGCCAGCAGTTACTCGGGTTCGCTCCCGAAGAAGGCACAGGGCTACTATGGCTACACCTTC. Its translation is CASSYSGSLPKKAQGYYGYTF.

The chain has TRBV4-2 and TRBJ2-1; D gene ambiguous. The CDR3 spans 14 residues. Germline V gene data show CDR1 as LGHNA and CDR2 as YNFKEQ. With 0 bases removed from V and 10 bases from J, the gap between germline ends came to 13 bases. The CDR3 nucleotides read TGTGCCAGCAGCCAAGAATTTGGACCGGAGGAGCAGTTCTTC. Translation gives CASSQEFGPEEQFF.

This clonotype has ten or more counts. CDR3 nucleotide sequence: TGCAGCGGCCTAGCGGGAGACGCAGATACGCAGTATTTT. Protein sequence: CSGLAGDADTQYF. The rearrangement joins TRBV29-1 to TRBJ2-3, with TRBD2 matching 10 bases. CDR1 SQVTM and CDR2 ANQGSEA come from the germline V gene. There are 13 residues in the CDR3. The junction had 5 bases not matched to a gene; V was cut back by 7 bases and J by 4 bases.

A few counts support this clonotype. The chain is built from TRBV7-9 and TRBJ1-2; D remains ambiguous. The germline V gene has CDR1 SEHNR and CDR2 FQNEAQ (reference sequence). Trimming cost V 5 bases and J 6 bases, with 7 bases left between them. The CDR3 runs 11 residues. CDR3 residues: CASSRLDGYTF. In nucleotides, the CDR3 is TGTGCCAGCAGCCGCCTGGATGGCTACACCTTC.

The gene calls are TRBV10-3 and TRBJ2-5; 8 bases line up with TRBD1. CDR1 and CDR2 from the germline V gene are ENHRY and SYGVKD. Unmatched junction bases numbered 6, after V lost 6 bases and J lost 0 bases. The CDR3 consists of 15 residues. The CDR3 DNA sequence: TGTGCCATCAGACGGGACAGGTCCAACCAAGAGACCCAGTACTTC. Amino acid sequence: CAIRRDRSNQETQYF.

This clonotype was counted a few times. The chain carries TRBV10-3 and TRBJ2-7; tentatively, D is TRBD1 or TRBD2 (5 bases each). The CDR3 extends over 14 amino acids. In germline, CDR1 is ENHRY, CDR2 SYGVKD. V was cut by 2 bases and J by 2 bases, with 10 bases left in between. The DNA of the CDR3 is TGTGCCATCAGTGAGGGGCAGGGAGCCTACGAGCAGTACTTC. Translation gives CAISEGQGAYEQYF.

The chain recombines TRBV10-3 with TRBJ2-1; D gene uncertain. Trimming pared 10 bases from V and 10 bases from J, leaving 17 bases between. CDR3 length equals 12 residues. Germline CDR1 reads ENHRY; CDR2 reads SYGVKD. The CDR3 here is CATLADGREQFF. The CDR3 bases are TGTGCCACCTTAGCAGATGGGCGGGAGCAGTTCTTC.

The chain has TRBV20-1 and TRBJ2-7; D gene ambiguous. The CDR3 spans 14 residues. CDR1 and CDR2 (germline): DFQATT, SNEGSKA (reference sequence). Trimming cost V 5 bases and J 3 bases, with 17 bases left between them. The CDR3 sequence is CSAPPTTTSYEQYF. For the CDR3, the DNA is TGCAGTGCTCCCCCTACGACCACAAGCTACGAGCAGTACTTC.

This chain uses TRBV7-9 with TRBJ1-1; D perhaps matches TRBD1 (5 bases). V lost 4 bases and J lost 5, with 11 bases in between. Germline CDR1 SEHNR, CDR2 FQNEAQ (reference sequence). The CDR3 is 13 residues long. The CDR3 spells CASSWGDGTEAFF. In DNA form, the CDR3 reads TGTGCCAGCAGCTGGGGGGATGGAACTGAAGCTTTCTTT.

This clonotype turned up a few times. The chain employs TRBV20-1 and TRBJ2-1; D ambiguous. Trimming removed 6 bases from V and 0 bases from J, with 12 bases in between. CDR1 and CDR2 from the germline V gene are DFQATT and SNEGSKA (reference sequence). The CDR3 is 14 amino acids. The CDR3: CSAEQYLSYNEQFF. The DNA of the CDR3 is TGCAGTGCGGAGCAATACCTCTCCTACAATGAGCAGTTCTTC.

Within the sample, this clonotype is large (0.1 to 1%). J is TRBJ2-2 and V is TRBV20-1, with 7 bases aligning to TRBD1. The germline V gene has CDR1 DFQATT and CDR2 SNEGSKA (reference sequence). This CDR3 is built from 13 residues. Unmatched junction bases numbered 3, after V lost 5 bases and J lost 3 bases. This CDR3 reads CSAWDSYTGELFF. The DNA for the CDR3 is TGCAGTGCTTGGGACAGCTACACCGGGGAGCTGTTTTTT.

A few counts support this clonotype. The chain is built from TRBV11-2 and TRBJ2-1, with 13 bases aligning to TRBD2. V was pared by 1 base and J by 3 bases, with 12 bases of the junction left unmatched. The CDR3 totals 20 residues. The germline gives CDR1 SGHAT, CDR2 FQNNGV. The CDR3 is CASSLGGLAGKGAFYNEQFF. CDR3 nucleotides: TGTGCCAGCAGCTTAGGGGGACTAGCGGGAAAGGGGGCCTTCTACAATGAGCAGTTCTTC.

This rearrangement joins TRBV20-1 to TRBJ2-7; D unresolved. CDR1 is DFQATT and CDR2 is SNEGSKA in the germline V gene (reference sequence). This CDR3 comprises 11 residues. V lost 0 bases, J lost 5 bases, and 5 bases lay in between. CDR3 in amino acids: CSARDTHEQYF. The DNA of the CDR3 is TGCAGTGCTAGAGATACGCACGAGCAGTACTTC.

This chain's CDR3 is CSGFGRGPYNEQFF. The CDR3 bases are TGCAGCGGCTTCGGCCGCGGGCCCTACAATGAGCAGTTCTTC. The V call is TRBV29-1, the J call TRBJ2-1; tentative D call: TRBD2 (5 bases). Between the trimmed V and J ends, which lost 7 bases and 2 bases, there was a span of 15 bases. CDR1 SQVTM and CDR2 ANQGSEA come from the germline V gene. This CDR3 is built from 14 residues.

This chain connects TRBV11-1 to TRBJ2-1, with 7 bases lining up with TRBD2. There are 20 residues in the CDR3. Germline V gene sequence: CDR1 SGHAT, CDR2 FQDESV (reference sequence). V trimming: 5 bases; J trimming: 3 bases; junction bases outside the gene matches: 22. CDR3 sequence reads: CASSRTSHPRPPQSYNEQFF. CDR3 DNA sequence: TGTGCCAGCAGCCGGACTAGTCATCCCCGTCCTCCACAGAGCTACAATGAGCAGTTCTTC.

V and J are TRBV12-3 or TRBV12-4 and TRBJ2-7; D gene unclear. Trimming cost V 3 bases and J 3 bases, with 9 bases left between them. The CDR3 length is 13 residues. The CDR3 sequence is CASSFGPGYEQYF. The CDR3 nucleotides are TGTGCCAGCAGTTTTGGGCCAGGCTACGAGCAGTACTTC.